These T cell receptor beta chains were read from a single sample in a study of preoperative IRX-2 immunotherapy in early breast cancer. This table comes from immunoSEQ multiplex PCR, and its TCRdb copy is limited to in-frame clones, with some not included. This sample yields some 59,000 clones, of which 94% are seen a single time; roughly 1.5% belongs to the top ten. Collection took place from a patient treated with IRX-2 immunotherapy. These receptors originate from a human donor with breast cancer. The CDR3 runs from the conserved cysteine through the conserved F or W. D genes are given only for firm matches. The listing skips clone size in some rows; elsewhere it reads once, few, many or a size class.

NA	NA	TRBV5-4	TRBJ2-1	TGTGCCATCTCCTCCTTAGGTGAGCAGTTCTTC	CAISSLGEQFF
NA	NA	TRBV28	TRBJ1-4	TGTGCCAGCAGTTTAATTCAGTTCAATGAAAAACTGTTTTTT	CASSLIQFNEKLFF
NA	NA	TRBV2	TRBJ1-6	TGTGCCAGCAGTGAAGAAGCGGCCAGGGGCAGGTATTCACCCCTCCACTTT	CASSEEAARGRYSPLHF
NA	NA	TRBV9	TRBJ2-1	TGTGCCAGTAACCGGGACTCAGGAAACAATGAGCAGTTCTTC	CASNRDSGNNEQFF
NA	TRBD1	TRBV7-2	TRBJ1-2	TGTGCCAGCAGCTTTACGACAGGGGGCAATGGCTACACCTTC	CASSFTTGGNGYTF
few	TRBD1	TRBV7-8	TRBJ1-1	TGTGCCAGCAGCGCCTCCACCACAGGGGGCGCAAAAGCTTTCTTT	CASSASTTGGAKAFF
NA	NA	TRBV6-5	TRBJ2-1	TGTGCCAGCAGTTACTTGCCCGGGGTCGAGTACAATGAGCAGTTCTTC	CASSYLPGVEYNEQFF
once	NA	TRBV7-3	TRBJ1-6	TGTGCCAGCAGCTTAGTCGCGGTGGCAGGGGCTTCACCCCTCCACTTT	CASSLVAVAGASPLHF
NA	TRBD1	TRBV5-4	TRBJ2-5	TGTGCCAGCAGCTTCGGACAGGGACCAGAGACCCAGTACTTC	CASSFGQGPETQYF
NA	NA	TRBV2	TRBJ2-3	TGTGCCAGCAGTGACAGGGCAGATACGCAGTATTTT	CASSDRADTQYF
NA	NA	TRBV6-1	TRBJ1-1	TGTGCCAGCCAACTATTTAGAGAGAACACTGAAGCTTTCTTT	CASQLFRENTEAFF
NA	NA	TRBV19	TRBJ1-5	TGTGCCAGTACTCCGGGTTCTATCGGCTCTAATAGCAATCAGCCCCAGCATTTT	CASTPGSIGSNSNQPQHF
NA	NA	TRBV2	TRBJ2-3	TGTGCCAGCCGAGTTTATGAGAGCACAGATACGCAGTATTTT	CASRVYESTDTQYF
NA	TRBD2	TRBV5-4	TRBJ2-5	TGTGCCAGCAGCTCCCCCAACGCAGCGGGGTTCCAAGAGACCCAGTACTTC	CASSSPNAAGFQETQYF
NA	NA	TRBV15	TRBJ2-5	TGTGCCACCAGCGGGTACGGGGCCCTACAAGAGACCCAGTACTTC	CATSGYGALQETQYF
NA	NA	TRBV15	TRBJ2-5	TGTGCCACCAGCAGAGTTGCCCTACGCGGGGGCGGGGAGACCCAGTACTTC	CATSRVALRGGGETQYF
NA	NA	TRBV29-1	TRBJ2-4	TGCAGCGTTGAAGGAATTCTAGCCAAAAACATTCAGTACTTC	CSVEGILAKNIQYF
NA	TRBD1	TRBV7-9	TRBJ2-1	TGTGCCAGCTTCCGGGACAGCATCCACAATGAGCAGTTCTTC	CASFRDSIHNEQFF
NA	NA	TRBV4-3	TRBJ1-5	TGCGCCAGCAGCCAAGAACAGGGAGATCAGCCCCAGCATTTT	CASSQEQGDQPQHF
NA	TRBD1	TRBV7-9	TRBJ2-7	TGTGCCAGCAGCCAACAGGGGGCCTACGAGCAGTACTTC	CASSQQGAYEQYF
NA	TRBD1	TRBV19	TRBJ2-7	TGTGCCAGTAGCCGGACAGGTTCCTACGAGCAGTACTTC	CASSRTGSYEQYF
NA	TRBD1	TRBV6-5	TRBJ1-2	TGTGCCAGCAGTCGAGGGACAGGAAGGGATGGCTACACCTTC	CASSRGTGRDGYTF
NA	NA	TRBV7-2	TRBJ1-6	TGTGCCGGGGGACGGGGGGTGGAGTCACCCCTCCACTTT	CAGGRGVESPLHF
NA	TRBD1	TRBV28	TRBJ2-5	TGTGCCAGCAGTTCCGGGACAGGGGGCCGGCGGCCCCAAGAGACCCAGTACTTC	CASSSGTGGRRPQETQYF
NA	NA	TRBV27	TRBJ1-1	TGTGCCAGCAAGTTAGACGGGGCCACTGAAGCTTTCTTT	CASKLDGATEAFF
NA	NA	TRBV27	TRBJ2-1	TGTGCCAGCAGTTTCACTAGAAATGAGCAGTTCTTC	CASSFTRNEQFF
NA	NA	TRBV11-2	TRBJ2-7	TGTGCCAGCAGCTTAGCCCCGGACAGAACTTACGAGCAGTACTTC	CASSLAPDRTYEQYF
NA	NA	TRBV11-2	TRBJ2-5	TGTGCCAGCAGCTTAGATCCAGGGCTCAGGGCCCAGTACTTC	CASSLDPGLRAQYF
NA	NA	TRBV7-7	TRBJ2-7	TGTGCCAGCAGCCCGACCGGGATGGGCGAGCAGTACTTC	CASSPTGMGEQYF
once	NA	TRBV7-3	TRBJ2-3	TGTGCCAGCAGCCCCACCTCTAGTGCCGGTACGCAGTATTTT	CASSPTSSAGTQYF
NA	TRBD1	TRBV7-2	TRBJ2-3	TGTGCCAGCAGCTTAGCGACAGGGGGGGTCACAGATACGCAGTATTTT	CASSLATGGVTDTQYF
NA	NA	TRBV27	TRBJ2-2	TGTGCCAGCAGTTTCTCGAGGTACACCGGGGAGCTGTTTTTT	CASSFSRYTGELFF
NA	TRBD1	TRBV9	TRBJ2-1	TGTGCCAGCAGCCCCCGGACAGGGGCCTCTTACAATGAGCAGTTCTTC	CASSPRTGASYNEQFF
few	NA	TRBV5-6	TRBJ2-7	TGTGCCAGCAGCGCCAACCAAGGTTCCGAGCAGTACTTC	CASSANQGSEQYF
NA	NA	TRBV5-1	TRBJ1-6	TGCGCCAGCAGCTTGGAGCATCTGGGCCGGGATTCACCCCTCCACTTT	CASSLEHLGRDSPLHF
NA	TRBD2	TRBV11-1	TRBJ2-1	TGTGCCAGCAGCTTAGACACTAGCGGGAGGGCCTACAATGAGCAGTTCTTC	CASSLDTSGRAYNEQFF
NA	TRBD1	TRBV7-2	TRBJ1-5	TGTGCCAGCAGCTTACAGGGGGCTGGGAATCAGCCCCAGCATTTT	CASSLQGAGNQPQHF
NA	TRBD2	TRBV14	TRBJ2-5	TGTGCCAGCAGCCAGTCTCGCGGGGGGGCGTACCAAGAGACCCAGTACTTC	CASSQSRGGAYQETQYF
NA	NA	TRBV27	TRBJ2-3	TGTGCCAGCAGCCCTCGTCCGACCACAGATACGCAGTATTTT	CASSPRPTTDTQYF
NA	TRBD2	TRBV6-5	TRBJ2-3	TGTGCCAGCAGTTACGGGACTAGGGCGCCGCCAGATACGCAGTATTTT	CASSYGTRAPPDTQYF
NA	NA	TRBV9	TRBJ2-5	TGTGCCAGCAGCGTATCCCTTAAAGGTCCTGGAGAGACCCAGTACTTC	CASSVSLKGPGETQYF
once	TRBD1	TRBV27	TRBJ2-2	TGTGCCAGCAGTTGGGACAGGGGCGCCGGGGAGCTGTTTTTT	CASSWDRGAGELFF
NA	NA	TRBV29-1	TRBJ2-3	TGCAGCGTTGAAGCTTCCTCGGGACGCGTCGTTGATTATACGCAGTATTTT	CSVEASSGRVVDYTQYF
NA	TRBD2	TRBV19	TRBJ2-7	TGTGCCAGTAGTATTCGAGGGCTAGCGGGAGTCGAGCAGTACTTC	CASSIRGLAGVEQYF
NA	NA	TRBV28	TRBJ2-3	TGTGCCAGCAGTCGCCTTCGAGATACGCAGTATTTT	CASSRLRDTQYF
NA	NA	TRBV7-2	TRBJ2-7	TGTGCCAGCAGCGTGCCCCGGGCCAGGGGGGACCACGAGCAGTACTTC	CASSVPRARGDHEQYF
NA	NA	TRBV7-3	TRBJ1-6	TGTGCCAGCAGCCCAATCGGGGGGGACGGTTCACCCCTCCACTTT	CASSPIGGDGSPLHF
NA	TRBD1	TRBV6-1	TRBJ2-2	TGTGCCAGCAGTGAATTTGGACAGGCCACCGGGGAGCTGTTTTTT	CASSEFGQATGELFF
once	NA	TRBV19	TRBJ1-5	TGTGCCAGTAGCTCACCCCCAGGACAGAAAAGCAATCAGCCCCAGCATTTT	CASSSPPGQKSNQPQHF